Described below is a single TCR beta chain sequence and its context. This entry is derived from a study of blood T cell repertoires in COVID-19. Study-level information: Samples of COVID-19 (acute and convalescent) were obtained from the United States, Italy and Spain.

The CDR3 consists of 13 residues. V shed 11 bases and J 4 bases; nucleotides not matched to a gene: 6. CDR1 and CDR2 from the germline V gene are KGHDR and SFDVKD. As originally analysed: Scientists estimated how many nucleated cells there were by amplifying reference gene primers. The assay was immunoSEQ multiplex PCR, and TCRdb's table has in-frame clones only and misses some. V and J calls and clone size follow that table, whereas D and trimming were derived from the DNA. The sample yields tens of thousands of clones, 70% to 90% seen once. Source material: peripheral blood. The receptor's source is a woman older than 75 in a cohort sampled during active or convalescent COVID-19. This chain links TRBV24-1 with TRBJ2-2; TRBD1 matches 7 bases. Here the CDR3 reads CASSDRATGELFF. For the CDR3, the DNA is TGTGCCAGCTCCGACAGGGCCACCGGGGAGCTGTTTTTT.